Given below is one T cell receptor beta chain in context. The assay was immunoSEQ multiplex PCR, and TCRdb's table has in-frame clones only and misses some. The sample has over 25,000 clones; 70% to 85% are singletons. The data were taken from a study of blood T cell repertoires in COVID-19. CDR3 length equals 15 residues. Germline values: CDR1 LGHNA, CDR2 YSLEER. V lost 2 bases and J lost 4; bases outside the gene matches: 7. The source of this sequence is a woman of 80 years or more with acute or convalescent COVID-19. The sample was peripheral blood. The chain joins TRBV4-3 to TRBJ2-7, with TRBD2 matching over 8 bases. The CDR3, as DNA: TGCGCCAGCAGCCAACGACTAGCGTCAGAGTACGAGCAGTACTTC. This gives the protein CASSQRLASEYEQYF.